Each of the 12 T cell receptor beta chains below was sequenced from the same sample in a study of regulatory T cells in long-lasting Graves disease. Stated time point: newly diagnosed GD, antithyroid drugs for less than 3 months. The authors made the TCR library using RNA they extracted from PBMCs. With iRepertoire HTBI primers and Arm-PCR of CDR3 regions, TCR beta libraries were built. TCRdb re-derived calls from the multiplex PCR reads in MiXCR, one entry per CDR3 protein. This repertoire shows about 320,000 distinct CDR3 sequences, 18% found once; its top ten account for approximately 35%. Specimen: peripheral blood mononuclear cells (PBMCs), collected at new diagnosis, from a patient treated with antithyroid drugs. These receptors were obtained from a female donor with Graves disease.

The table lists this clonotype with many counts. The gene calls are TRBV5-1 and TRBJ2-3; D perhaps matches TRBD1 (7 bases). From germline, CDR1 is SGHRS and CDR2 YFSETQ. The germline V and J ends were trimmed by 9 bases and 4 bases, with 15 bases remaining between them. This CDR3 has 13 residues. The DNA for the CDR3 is TGCGCCACCCAAGGAGGGGGCGCAGATACGCAGTATTTT. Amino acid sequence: CATQGGGADTQYF.

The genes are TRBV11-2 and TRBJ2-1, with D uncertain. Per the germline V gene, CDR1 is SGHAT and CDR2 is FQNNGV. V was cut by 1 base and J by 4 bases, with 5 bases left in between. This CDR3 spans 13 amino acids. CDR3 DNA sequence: TGTGCCAGCAGCTTAGTACAGTACAATGAGCAGTTCTTC. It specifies CASSLVQYNEQFF.

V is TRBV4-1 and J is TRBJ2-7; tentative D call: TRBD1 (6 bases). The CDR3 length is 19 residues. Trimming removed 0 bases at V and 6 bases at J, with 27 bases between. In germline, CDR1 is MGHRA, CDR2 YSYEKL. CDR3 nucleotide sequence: TGCGCCAGCAGCCAAGATTCTGTCATGGACAGCTCGTTTTACTCCGAGCAGTACTTC. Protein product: CASSQDSVMDSSFYSEQYF.

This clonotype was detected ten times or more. Written as DNA, the CDR3 is TGTGCCAGCAGGTCACTGACAGTAAGCACAGATACGCAGTATTTT. Its translation is CASRSLTVSTDTQYF. The V call is TRBV12-3 or TRBV12-4, the J call TRBJ2-3; perhaps TRBD1 as D (5 bases). V was shortened by 6 bases and J by 0 bases, with 13 bases between the two germline ends. CDR3 length: 15 residues.

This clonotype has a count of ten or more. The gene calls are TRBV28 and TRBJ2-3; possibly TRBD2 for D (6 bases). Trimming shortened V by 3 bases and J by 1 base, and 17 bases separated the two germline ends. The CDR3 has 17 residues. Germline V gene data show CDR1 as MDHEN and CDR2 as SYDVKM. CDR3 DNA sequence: TGTGCCAGCAGTTTGGGGGTTGGGGAGGCCGGCACAGATACGCAGTATTTT. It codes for CASSLGVGEAGTDTQYF.

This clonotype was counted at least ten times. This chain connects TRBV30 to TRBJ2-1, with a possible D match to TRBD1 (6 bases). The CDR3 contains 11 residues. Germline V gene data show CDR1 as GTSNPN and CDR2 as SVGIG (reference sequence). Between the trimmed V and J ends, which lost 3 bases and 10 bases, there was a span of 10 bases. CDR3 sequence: CAWRAGTEQFF. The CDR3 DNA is TGTGCCTGGAGAGCTGGGACAGAGCAGTTCTTC.

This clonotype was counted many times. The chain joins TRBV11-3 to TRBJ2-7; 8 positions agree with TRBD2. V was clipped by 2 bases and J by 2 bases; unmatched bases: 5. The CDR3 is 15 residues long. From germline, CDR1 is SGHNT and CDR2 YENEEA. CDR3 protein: CASSLTSGATYEQYF. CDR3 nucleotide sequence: TGTGCCAGCAGCTTAACTAGCGGTGCAACCTACGAGCAGTACTTC. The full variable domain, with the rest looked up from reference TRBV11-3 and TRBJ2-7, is EAGVVQSPRYKIIEKKQPVAFWCNPISGHNTLYWYLQNLGQGPELLIRYENEEAVDDSQLPKDRFSAERLKGVDSTLKIQPAELGDSAVYLCASSLTSGATYEQYFGPGTRLTVT.

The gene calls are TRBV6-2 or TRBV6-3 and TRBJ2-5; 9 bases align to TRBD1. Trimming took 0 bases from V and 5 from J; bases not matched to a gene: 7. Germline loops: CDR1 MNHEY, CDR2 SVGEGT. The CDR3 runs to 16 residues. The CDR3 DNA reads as TGTGCCAGCAGTTACTCCGGGACAGGGTCAGGGGAGACCCAGTACTTC. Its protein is CASSYSGTGSGETQYF.

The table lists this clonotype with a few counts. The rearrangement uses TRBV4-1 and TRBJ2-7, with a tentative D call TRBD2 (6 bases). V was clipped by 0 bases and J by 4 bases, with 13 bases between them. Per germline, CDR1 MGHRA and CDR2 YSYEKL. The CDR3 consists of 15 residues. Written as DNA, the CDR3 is TGCGCCAGCAGCCAAGAGAAGACTAGTCGGTACGAGCAGTACTTC. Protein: CASSQEKTSRYEQYF.

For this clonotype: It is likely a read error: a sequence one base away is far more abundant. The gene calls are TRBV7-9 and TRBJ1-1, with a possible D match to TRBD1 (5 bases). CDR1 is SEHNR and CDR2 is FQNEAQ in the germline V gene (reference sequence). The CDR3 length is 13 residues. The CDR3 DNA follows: TGTGCCAGCAGCCGGGGCGTGAACATTGAAGCTTTCTTT. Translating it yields CASSRGVNIEAFF.

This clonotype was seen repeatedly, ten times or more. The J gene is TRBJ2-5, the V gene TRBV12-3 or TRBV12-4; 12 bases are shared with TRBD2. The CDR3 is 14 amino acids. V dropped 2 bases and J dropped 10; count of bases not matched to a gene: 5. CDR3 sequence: CASSLSASGGGQYF. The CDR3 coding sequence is TGTGCCAGCAGTTTATCCGCTAGCGGGGGGGGCCAGTACTTC.

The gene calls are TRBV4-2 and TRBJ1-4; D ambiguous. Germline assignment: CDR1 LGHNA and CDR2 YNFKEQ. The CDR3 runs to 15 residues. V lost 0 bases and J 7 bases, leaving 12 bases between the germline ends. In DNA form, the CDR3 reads TGTGCCAGCAGCCAAGACAAGGGTTTCGGTGAAAAACTGTTTTTT. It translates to CASSQDKGFGEKLFF.